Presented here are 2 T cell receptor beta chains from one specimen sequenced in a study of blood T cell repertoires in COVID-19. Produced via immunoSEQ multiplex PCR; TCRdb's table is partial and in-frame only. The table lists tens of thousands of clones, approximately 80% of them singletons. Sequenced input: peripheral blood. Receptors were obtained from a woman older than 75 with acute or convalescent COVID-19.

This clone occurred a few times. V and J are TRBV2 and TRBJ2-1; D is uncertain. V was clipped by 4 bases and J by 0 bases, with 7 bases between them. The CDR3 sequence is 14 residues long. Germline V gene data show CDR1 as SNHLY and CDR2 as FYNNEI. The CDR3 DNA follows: TGTGCCAGCAGTGTTTCAGTCTCCTACAATGAGCAGTTCTTC. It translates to CASSVSVSYNEQFF.

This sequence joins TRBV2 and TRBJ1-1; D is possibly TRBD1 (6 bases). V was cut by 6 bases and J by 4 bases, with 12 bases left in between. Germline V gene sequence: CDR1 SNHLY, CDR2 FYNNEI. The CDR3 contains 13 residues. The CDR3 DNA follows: TGTGCCAGCAGGGCGACAGGAGGCACTGAAGCTTTCTTT. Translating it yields CASRATGGTEAFF.